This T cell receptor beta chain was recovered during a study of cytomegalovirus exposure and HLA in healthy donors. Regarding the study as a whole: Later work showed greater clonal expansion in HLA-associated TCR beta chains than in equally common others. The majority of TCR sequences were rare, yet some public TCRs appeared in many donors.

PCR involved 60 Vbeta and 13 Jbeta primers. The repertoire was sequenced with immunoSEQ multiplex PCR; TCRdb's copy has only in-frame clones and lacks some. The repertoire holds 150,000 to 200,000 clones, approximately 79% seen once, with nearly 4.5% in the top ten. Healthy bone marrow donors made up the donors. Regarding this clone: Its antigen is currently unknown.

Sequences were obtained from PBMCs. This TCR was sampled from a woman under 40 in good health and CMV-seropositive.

The CDR3 protein is CASSQERAGAQYF. In DNA form, the CDR3 reads TGTGCCAGCAGCCAAGAGAGGGCCGGGGCCCAGTACTTC. The chain joins TRBV7-2 to TRBJ2-5, with D perhaps TRBD2 (5 bases). The CDR3 has 13 residues. CDR1 and CDR2 (germline): SGHTA, FQGNSA. V dropped 5 bases and J dropped 9 bases, with 16 bases sitting between them. The full variable domain, its missing parts supplied by reference TRBV7-2 and TRBJ2-5, is GAGVSQSPSNKVTEKGKDVELRCDPISGHTALYWYRQSLGQGLEFLIYFQGNSAPDKSGLPSDRFSAERTGGSVSTLTIQRTQQEDSAVYLCASSQERAGAQYFGPGTRLLVL.